What follows are 14 T cell receptor beta chains derived from one specimen sequenced in a study of T cells in Graves' hyperthyroidism and ophthalmopathy. The source material, RNA transcripts, was used to amplify TCR beta CDR3 regions. RT-PCR in the first round (using the HTBI primer set) targeted the TCR CDR3. One entry per CDR3 protein, called by TCRdb with MiXCR from the multiplex PCR reads. The sample includes approximately 600,000 distinct CDR3 sequences, 15% to 20% of them seen just once. Sequences were obtained from blood. The receptors were sampled from a woman in her thirties with Graves' hyperthyroidism.

This clonotype was recorded many times. This rearrangement joins TRBV6-2 or TRBV6-3 to TRBJ2-3, with 7 bases aligning to TRBD1. Germline-derived CDR1 and CDR2 are MNHEY and SVGEGT. This CDR3 region has 13 residues. Trimming removed 6 bases from V and 4 bases from J; junction bases left unmatched: 4. In DNA, the CDR3 is TGTGCCAGCAGACGACAGGGACCAGATACGCAGTATTTT. It codes for CASRRQGPDTQYF.

There are many counts of this clonotype. This rearrangement joins TRBV12-3 or TRBV12-4 to TRBJ2-1; possibly TRBD1 for D (5 bases). Trimming took 3 bases from V and 9 from J, leaving 12 bases between them. The CDR3 runs to 13 residues. The CDR3 loop reads CASSLEGVAEQFF. CDR3 DNA: TGTGCCAGCAGTTTGGAAGGGGTGGCTGAGCAGTTCTTC.

The V gene is TRBV10-1, the J gene TRBJ2-5; D might be TRBD2 (6 bases). V was trimmed by 3 bases and J by 4 bases, leaving 12 bases between them. The CDR3 extends over 14 amino acids. CDR1 is WNHNN, CDR2 SYGVQD, per germline (reference sequence). The CDR3 protein is CASSEDSAGETQYF. The CDR3 DNA is TGCGCCAGCAGTGAAGACTCAGCGGGAGAGACCCAGTACTTC.

This clonotype was seen more than once but under ten times. CDR3 sequence: CAWTRTLVHSGANVLTF. CDR3 coding DNA: TGTGCCTGGACCAGAACACTGGTTCACTCTGGGGCCAACGTCCTGACTTTC. The chain combines TRBV30 with TRBJ2-6, with D unclear. The CDR3 sequence is 17 residues long. Germline assignment: CDR1 GTSNPN and CDR2 SVGIG (reference sequence). Deletions cut 4 bases from V and 0 bases from J, with 16 bases between.

This clonotype was picked up a small number of times. V and J are TRBV25-1 and TRBJ1-1; TRBD1 matches at 7 bases. Per the germline V gene, CDR1 is MGHDK and CDR2 is SYGVNS. The CDR3 totals 15 residues. The ends lost 4 bases at V and 0 bases at J; junction bases unmatched: 5. CDR3 coding DNA: TGTGCCAGCAGTGGCCGACAGGGAATGAACACTGAAGCTTTCTTT. Translation: CASSGRQGMNTEAFF.

This clonotype was detected ten times or more. The genes are TRBV20-1 and TRBJ2-1, with D perhaps matching TRBD2 (6 bases). The CDR3 runs to 15 residues. Germline CDR1 reads DFQATT; CDR2 reads SNEGSKA (reference sequence). Trimming left V 3 bases short and J 2 bases short, with 14 bases between. The CDR3, as DNA: TGCAGTGCTAGTGTATTCGGGGGTACCTACAATGAGCAGTTCTTC. This encodes CSASVFGGTYNEQFF.

The rearrangement joins TRBV9 to TRBJ2-3; 9 bases are a match to TRBD1. The ends lost 3 bases at V and 8 bases at J; junction bases unmatched: 13. The CDR3 sequence is 16 residues long. Germline assignment: CDR1 SGDLS and CDR2 YYNGEE. As DNA, the CDR3 is TGTGCCAGCAGCGGGGGGACAGGGTGGGCGGGCGCTACGCAGTATTTT. This gives the protein CASSGGTGWAGATQYF.

This clonotype was counted ten times or more. This chain joins TRBV7-2 and TRBJ2-7; 8 bases match TRBD1. With V trimmed by 5 bases and J by 7 bases, 13 bases remained unmatched. This CDR3 is built from 15 residues. Germline V gives CDR1 SGHTA, CDR2 FQGNSA. The CDR3 nucleotides are TGTGCCAGCAGCCCACGGCGAGCAGGGGGCCTTGAGCAGTACTTC. Protein product: CASSPRRAGGLEQYF.

The rearrangement uses TRBV15 and TRBJ1-3, with D uncertain. CDR3 size: 16 residues. The germline CDR1 and CDR2 sequences are LNHNV and YYDKDF (reference sequence). Trimming removed 0 bases at V and 7 bases at J, with 16 bases between. CDR3 region: CATSRDLGGGRNTIYF. CDR3 sequence (DNA): TGTGCCACCAGCAGAGATCTAGGAGGAGGGAGGAACACCATATATTTT.

This clonotype was seen ten or more times. This rearrangement joins TRBV19 to TRBJ2-1; no clear D. Germline V CDR1 and CDR2: LNHDA, SQIVND (reference sequence). The CDR3 is 13 residues long. The ends were cut back, 9 bases at V and 0 bases at J, with 9 bases in the middle. The CDR3 spells CASSTSSYNEQFF. In DNA, the CDR3 is TGTGCCAGCTCGACGAGCTCCTACAATGAGCAGTTCTTC.

This clonotype was seen at least ten times. This sequence joins TRBV11-2 and TRBJ2-2; a possible D gene is TRBD2 (5 bases). Trimming pared 0 bases from V and 7 bases from J, leaving 6 bases between. The CDR3 runs to 13 residues. Germline CDR1 and CDR2: SGHAT and FQNNGV. The CDR3 loop reads CASSLDRDGELFF. CDR3 in DNA: TGTGCCAGCAGCTTAGATCGGGACGGGGAGCTGTTTTTT. The variable domain in full, with the rest retrieved from reference TRBV11-2 and TRBJ2-2, is EAGVAQSPRYKIIEKRQSVAFWCNPISGHATLYWYQQILGQGPKLLIQFQNNGVVDDSQLPKDRFSAERLKGVDSTLKIQPAKLEDSAVYLCASSLDRDGELFFGEGSRLTVL.

In its sample, this clonotype was seen many times. The V and J genes are TRBV24-1 and TRBJ2-3; 7 bases match TRBD2. The CDR3 contains 14 residues. Trimming took 4 bases from V and 11 from J; bases not matched to a gene: 11. Germline CDR1 KGHDR, CDR2 SFDVKD. The CDR3 reads CATSDTTRESKQYF. Here the CDR3 DNA reads TGTGCCACCAGTGACACCACGCGGGAGAGTAAGCAGTATTTT.

This clonotype was picked up many times. The chain has TRBV2 and TRBJ2-5; D is uncertain. CDR3 size: 13 residues. V lost 4 bases, J lost 1 base, and 7 bases lay in between. Looked up from germline, CDR1 is SNHLY and CDR2 is FYNNEI. The chain's CDR3 is CASSVPPQETQYF. The CDR3, as DNA: TGTGCCAGCAGTGTTCCACCCCAAGAGACCCAGTACTTC.

This clonotype has at least ten counts. The V and J genes are TRBV7-2 and TRBJ2-3, with 11 bases matching TRBD2. J lost 4 bases, V lost 5 bases, and 11 bases had no gene match. The V gene's germline CDR1 is SGHTA and CDR2 FQGNSA. This CDR3 is 17 amino acids long. The DNA of the CDR3 is TGTGCCAGCAGCCCGAGGGGCACTAGCGGGAGCCCAGATACGCAGTATTTT. Protein: CASSPRGTSGSPDTQYF.